The sequence of this T cell receptor beta chain was determined in a study of blood T cell repertoires in COVID-19. The wider study: Some COVID-19 samples were acute and others convalescent; all came from the United States, Italy and Spain. The cDNA or gDNA used as material had been derived from T cells, B-cell-depleted T cells, or PBMCs.

Authors' analysis steps: Estimation of nucleated cell counts was performed using reference gene primer amplification. The assay was immunoSEQ multiplex PCR, and TCRdb's table has in-frame clones only and misses some. D and trimming come from the DNA, and the V and J calls and clone size come from that table. This table holds over 100,000 clones, over 80% found once. This clone was picked up a small number of times. V trimming: 0 bases; J trimming: 6 bases; junction bases outside the gene matches: 10. In germline, CDR1 is SGDLS, CDR2 YYNGEE. The CDR3 covers 18 residues. The TCR sequence derives from a man aged 45-60 years with acute or convalescent COVID-19. V is TRBV9 and J is TRBJ2-2; 11 bases are shared with TRBD2. The sample comprised peripheral blood. CDR3 amino acids: CASSVVVVTSGRPGELFF. CDR3 nucleotide sequence: TGTGCCAGCAGCGTAGTAGTGGTTACTAGCGGGAGACCCGGGGAGCTGTTTTTT.